This entry lists 17 T cell receptor beta chains sequenced from one sample in a study of CD8 T cells in ankylosing spondylitis. One entry per CDR3 protein results from TCRdb running MiXCR on the 5' RACE reads. The table lists 230,000 or so distinct CDR3 sequences, about 20% of them singletons. The sample consisted of blood, either unsorted or a sorted T cell fraction (not recorded which). The receptor set was obtained from a male donor with ankylosing spondylitis or in good health (not recorded which).

This clonotype has just a few counts. The rearrangement uses TRBV7-9 and TRBJ2-1, with D possibly being TRBD1 (5 bases). The CDR3 extends over 14 amino acids. V lost 0 bases, J lost 7 bases, and 10 bases lay in between. The germline CDR1 and CDR2 sequences are SEHNR and FQNEAQ (reference sequence). This CDR3 reads CASSLAIQVNEQFF. CDR3 nucleotides: TGTGCCAGCAGCTTAGCGATACAGGTGAATGAGCAGTTCTTC.

The chain combines TRBV5-1 with TRBJ2-1; the D gene is possibly TRBD2 (5 bases). Trimming took off 0 bases at V and 0 bases at J, with 10 bases between the two ends. Germline lookup yields CDR1 SGHRS and CDR2 YFSETQ. The CDR3 is made up of 16 amino acids. For the CDR3, the DNA is TGCGCCAGCAGCTTGGTGGGGAGCTACTCCTACAATGAGCAGTTCTTC. Translated: CASSLVGSYSYNEQFF.

This clonotype was seen many times. The J gene is TRBJ2-2, the V gene TRBV7-6; 9 bases fit TRBD2. This CDR3 is built from 17 residues. Germline CDR1 is SGHVS and CDR2 is FNYEAQ. V shed 3 bases, J shed 5 bases, and the junction held 10 bases outside the gene matches. The CDR3 DNA reads as TGTGCCAGCAGCTTGTTCGGCGGGAGGGCCCGGACCGGGGAGCTGTTTTTT. Its translation is CASSLFGGRARTGELFF.

This clonotype was seen more than once but under ten times. V usage is TRBV6-5 and J usage is TRBJ2-5, with D possibly matching TRBD2 (5 bases). CDR1 MNHEY and CDR2 SVGAGI come from the germline V gene. There are 15 residues in the CDR3. V was trimmed by 0 bases and J by 5 bases, leaving 13 bases between them. CDR3 in DNA: TGTGCCAGCAGTTACTCTGGGAGCGCGGCCGAGACCCAGTACTTC. This translates into CASSYSGSAAETQYF.

This clonotype was seen more than once but under ten times. The J gene is TRBJ2-7, the V gene TRBV6-5, with TRBD2 matching 7 bases. This CDR3 has 14 amino acids. Germline loops: CDR1 MNHEY, CDR2 SVGAGI. V shed 2 bases, J shed 5 bases, and the junction held 6 bases outside the gene matches. The CDR3 here is CASSYDGRKNEQYF. CDR3 sequence (DNA): TGTGCCAGCAGTTACGACGGGAGGAAAAACGAGCAGTACTTC.

This rearrangement joins TRBV10-3 to TRBJ2-1; no definite D call. V lost 0 bases and J lost 7, with 10 bases in between. Looked up from germline, CDR1 is ENHRY and CDR2 is SYGVKD. The CDR3 runs to 14 residues. The CDR3 here is CAISESSDVNEQFF. The DNA for the CDR3 is TGTGCCATCAGTGAGTCGAGCGACGTGAATGAGCAGTTCTTC.

This chain uses TRBV27 with TRBJ2-1, with TRBD2 matching over 9 bases. The V segment lost 3 bases and the J segment 8 bases; nucleotides outside the gene matches: 5. The CDR3 loop spans 14 amino acids. The V gene's germline CDR1 is MNHEY and CDR2 SMNVEV (reference sequence). CDR3 DNA sequence: TGTGCCAGCAGTTTCGGGACTAGCATAGATGAGCAGTTCTTC. As protein: CASSFGTSIDEQFF.

In this sample, this clonotype turned up a few times. The chain has TRBV29-1 and TRBJ2-5; TRBD1 might be the D (6 bases). The CDR3 has 21 amino acids. The ends were cut back, 7 bases at V and 1 base at J, with 37 bases in the middle. Germline values: CDR1 SQVTM, CDR2 ANQGSEA. CDR3 sequence: CSGLLPGHRPLDALIQETQYF. As DNA, the CDR3 is TGCAGCGGTCTTCTACCGGGACATAGACCCCTAGATGCCCTAATCCAAGAGACCCAGTACTTC.

The table lists this clonotype with many counts. The chain links TRBV6-1 to TRBJ2-4; D may match TRBD1 or TRBD2 (6 bases each). Trimming left V 8 bases short and J 0 bases short, with 17 bases between. The CDR3 is 16 amino acids. Looked up from germline, CDR1 is MNHNS and CDR2 is SASEGT. The CDR3 loop reads CASGHPGDIAKNIQYF. Here the CDR3 DNA reads TGTGCCAGCGGCCATCCGGGGGACATAGCCAAAAACATTCAGTACTTC.

This clonotype was counted between two and nine times. The rearrangement joins TRBV5-1 to TRBJ2-1; D is possibly TRBD2 (5 bases). Trimming left V 0 bases short and J 4 bases short, with 11 bases between. Per the germline V gene, CDR1 is SGHRS and CDR2 is YFSETQ. This CDR3 contains 15 residues. CDR3 sequence: CASSLEAGTYNEQFF. DNA for the CDR3: TGCGCCAGCAGCTTGGAGGCGGGTACTTACAATGAGCAGTTCTTC. Together with reference TRBV5-1 and TRBJ2-1, the CDR3 gives the full variable domain: KAGVTQTPRYLIKTRGQQVTLSCSPISGHRSVSWYQQTPGQGLQFLFEYFSETQRNKGNFPGRFSGRQFSNSRSEMNVSTLELGDSALYLCASSLEAGTYNEQFFGPGTRLTVL.

DNA of the CDR3: TGTGCCAGCAGCTTGGCGGGAATGGCCTACGAGCAGTACTTC. Its protein is CASSLAGMAYEQYF. This rearrangement joins TRBV5-6 to TRBJ2-7; maybe TRBD2 (5 bases). V shed 0 bases and J shed 2 bases, with 9 bases lying between them. The germline V gene has CDR1 SGHDT and CDR2 YYEEEE. There are 14 residues in the CDR3.

The J gene is TRBJ2-1, the V gene TRBV4-3; D gene ambiguous. Per germline, CDR1 LGHNA and CDR2 YSLEER. This CDR3 has 15 residues. With 3 bases removed from V and 7 bases from J, the gap between germline ends came to 16 bases. For the CDR3, the DNA is TGCGCCAGCAGCCAGTCCATCTCGTTTGATAATGAGCAGTTCTTC. Translated: CASSQSISFDNEQFF.

This chain joins TRBV5-4 and TRBJ1-1, with D hard to call. The CDR3 consists of 14 residues. From germline, CDR1 is SGHNT and CDR2 YYREEE (reference sequence). Trimming left V 2 bases short and J 5 bases short, with 13 bases between. In DNA form, the CDR3 reads TGTGCCAGCAGCTTCGGGCCTGGAGGGACTGAAGCTTTCTTT. Protein: CASSFGPGGTEAFF.

This chain connects TRBV5-5 to TRBJ2-5; weak D call: TRBD2 (5 bases). The V gene lost 4 bases and the J gene lost 0 bases, with 10 bases spanning the gap. Germline loops: CDR1 SGHKS, CDR2 YYEKEE (reference sequence). The length of the CDR3 is 14 residues. The DNA of the CDR3 is TGTGCCAGCAGCATACCTAGCAACCAAGAGACCCAGTACTTC. Translating it yields CASSIPSNQETQYF.

This clonotype has more than one count but fewer than ten. The chain couples TRBV20-1 to TRBJ1-1; possibly TRBD1 for D (5 bases). Per germline, CDR1 DFQATT and CDR2 SNEGSKA (reference sequence). This CDR3 is built from 18 residues. Trimming cost V 0 bases and J 6 bases, with 26 bases left between them. The CDR3 sequence: CSARDTLYGGAVEAEAFF. DNA for the CDR3: TGCAGTGCTAGAGATACCCTTTATGGAGGGGCGGTCGAGGCTGAAGCTTTCTTT.

At least ten counts were recorded for this clonotype. This sequence joins TRBV7-2 and TRBJ2-1; D may be TRBD1 (6 bases). The CDR3 runs 14 residues. Trimming took off 3 bases at V and 5 bases at J, with 11 bases between the two ends. CDR1 and CDR2 (germline): SGHTA, FQGNSA. The CDR3 sequence is CASSFEQGNNEQFF. The DNA for the CDR3 is TGTGCCAGCAGCTTCGAACAGGGAAACAATGAGCAGTTCTTC.

The sample holds many counts of this clonotype. The chain joins TRBV11-2 to TRBJ2-1; TRBD1 might be the D (6 bases). The V gene's germline CDR1 is SGHAT and CDR2 FQNNGV. The CDR3 spans 15 residues. Trimming took 5 bases from V and 0 from J, leaving 11 bases between them. The DNA for the CDR3 is TGTGCCAGCAGCACCGGACAGAGCTCCTACAATGAGCAGTTCTTC. Residues: CASSTGQSSYNEQFF.